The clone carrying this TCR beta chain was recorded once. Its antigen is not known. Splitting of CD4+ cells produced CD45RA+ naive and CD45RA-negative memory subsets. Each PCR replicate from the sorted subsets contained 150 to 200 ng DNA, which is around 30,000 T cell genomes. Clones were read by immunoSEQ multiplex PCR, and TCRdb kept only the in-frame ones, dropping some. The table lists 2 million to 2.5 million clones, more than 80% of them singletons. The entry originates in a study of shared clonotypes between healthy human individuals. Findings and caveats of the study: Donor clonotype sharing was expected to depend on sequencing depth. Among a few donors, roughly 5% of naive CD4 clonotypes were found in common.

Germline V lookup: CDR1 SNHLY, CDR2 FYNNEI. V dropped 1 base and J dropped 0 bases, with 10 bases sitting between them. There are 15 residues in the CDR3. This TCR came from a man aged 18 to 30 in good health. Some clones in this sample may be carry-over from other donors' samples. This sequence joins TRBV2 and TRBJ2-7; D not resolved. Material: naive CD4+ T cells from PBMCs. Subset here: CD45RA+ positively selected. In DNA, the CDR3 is TGTGCCAGCAGTGAAGGGGTCCGGAGCTCCTACGAGCAGTACTTC. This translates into CASSEGVRSSYEQYF.